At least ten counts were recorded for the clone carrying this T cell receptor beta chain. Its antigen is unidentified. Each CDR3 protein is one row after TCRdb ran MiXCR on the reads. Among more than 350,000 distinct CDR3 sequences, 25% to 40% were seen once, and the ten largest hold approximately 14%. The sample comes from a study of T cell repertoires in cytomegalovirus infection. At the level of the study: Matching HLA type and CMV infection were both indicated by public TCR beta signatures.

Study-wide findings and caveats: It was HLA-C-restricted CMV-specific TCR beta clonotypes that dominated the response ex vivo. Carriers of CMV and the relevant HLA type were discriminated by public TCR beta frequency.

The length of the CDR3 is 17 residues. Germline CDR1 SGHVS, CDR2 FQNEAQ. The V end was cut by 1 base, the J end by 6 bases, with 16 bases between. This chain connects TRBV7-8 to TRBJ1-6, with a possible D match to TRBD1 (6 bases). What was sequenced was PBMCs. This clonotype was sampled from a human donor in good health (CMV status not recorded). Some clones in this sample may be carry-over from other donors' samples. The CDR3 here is CASSLGVGAGGNSPLHF. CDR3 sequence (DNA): TGTGCCAGCAGCTTAGGAGTGGGGGCCGGGGGTAATTCACCCCTCCACTTT.